This TCR beta chain was observed in a study of T cell responses to AZD1222 COVID-19 vaccine. Whole-study context: Pooling was applied to second doses at about 4 or about 12 weeks.

General observations from the study: Spike-wide coverage was observed for vaccine-associated CD4 TCRs, with dominant responses at 160-218 and 743-854. The repertoires were collected only after the peak T cell response. Clonal diversity was possibly underestimated, and the donors were mostly white British, with more females.

A remark on this clone: Its antigen is as yet unknown.

Produced via immunoSEQ multiplex PCR; TCRdb's table is partial and in-frame only. The repertoire consists of about 130,000 clones, with roughly 84% occurring once and the leading ten covering 12%. This receptor was obtained from an adult in good health. The material was peripheral blood, obtained on day 0 of AZD1222 vaccination.

CDR3 sequence reads: CASSVAPSGALSSYEQYF. DNA of the CDR3: TGTGCCAGCAGCGTAGCCCCTAGCGGGGCCTTAAGCTCCTACGAGCAGTACTTC. The V call is TRBV9, the J call TRBJ2-7; 9 positions agree with TRBD2. V gave up 0 bases and J gave up 0 bases; unmatched junction bases: 10. This CDR3 spans 18 amino acids. The germline V gene encodes CDR1 SGDLS and CDR2 YYNGEE.